The rows below give T cell receptor beta chains drawn from one sample of a study of human T cells and chemical hapten exposure. A single record per CDR3 protein comes from TCRdb applying MiXCR to the 5' RACE reads. Of about 140,000 distinct CDR3 sequences in the sample, approximately 4% were seen once. The receptors were sampled from a female donor in good health. Each CDR3 is given with its conserved first and last residue. The order of the fields is J gene, D gene, clone size, V gene, CDR3 DNA, CDR3 protein. The D gene is left open where the match is weak. Not every row has a clone size; where given, it reads once, few, many or a size class.

TRBJ1-1,TRBD1,.,TRBV5-1,TGCGCCAGCAGCTTGGAGACGACAGGGAGGAACACTGAAGCTTTCTTT,CASSLETTGRNTEAFF
TRBJ2-3,.,many,TRBV5-1,TGCGCCAGCAGCATTAGCACAGATACGCAGTATTTT,CASSISTDTQYF
TRBJ1-1,TRBD1,many,TRBV5-1,TGCGCCAGCAGCACTGACAGGGTGAGCACTGAAGCTTTCTTT,CASSTDRVSTEAFF
TRBJ2-1,TRBD2,few,TRBV12-3/TRBV12-4,TGTGCCAGCAGTTCTCGACTAGCGGAGCTTTACAATGAGCAGTTCTTC,CASSSRLAELYNEQFF
TRBJ1-5,.,many,TRBV20-1,TGCAGTGTGGGGCCACAAAGCAATCAGCCCCAGCATTTT,CSVGPQSNQPQHF
TRBJ2-3,.,many,TRBV4-2,TGTGCCAGCAGCCAAAATCGGGGCCGCACAGATACGCAGTATTTT,CASSQNRGRTDTQYF
TRBJ2-5,TRBD2,many,TRBV6-6,TGTGCCAGCAGTTACGGGCGGGGGGCTCAAGAGACCCAGTACTTC,CASSYGRGAQETQYF
TRBJ1-2,.,few,TRBV15,TGTGCCACCAGCAGAGATATCAGCTATGGCTACACCTTC,CATSRDISYGYTF
TRBJ2-7,.,few,TRBV7-3,TGTGCCAGCAGCTCGGGACACCCTTGTAAATGCGAGCAGTACTTC,CASSSGHPCKCEQYF
TRBJ1-5,TRBD1,many,TRBV28,TGTGCCAGCACGGACAGGGCTAATCAGCCCCAGCATTTT,CASTDRANQPQHF
TRBJ1-2,.,many,TRBV9,TGTGCCAGCAGCGACATGAGGTTCCTCCATGGCTACACCTTC,CASSDMRFLHGYTF
TRBJ2-1,TRBD1,many,TRBV20-1,TGCAGTGGAAGACAGGGGGTTGACAATGAGCAGTTCTTC,CSGRQGVDNEQFF
TRBJ1-1,.,many,TRBV9,TGTGCCAGCAACAAACTCACACAGGAAGCTTTCTTT,CASNKLTQEAFF
TRBJ2-5,.,many,TRBV29-1,TGCAGCGTTGTAGTCAGACAAGAGACCCAGTACTTC,CSVVVRQETQYF
TRBJ2-7,.,many,TRBV7-2,TGTGCCAGCACTTACGGACAGCGGCACGAGCAGTACTTC,CASTYGQRHEQYF
TRBJ1-4,TRBD1,few,TRBV12-3/TRBV12-4,TGTGCCAGCAGTTTAGGGACAGGGTCAACTAATGAAAAACTGTTTTTT,CASSLGTGSTNEKLFF
TRBJ2-7,TRBD2,many,TRBV5-4,TGTGCCAGCAGCTTGGCGGCTAGCGGGGGCGGCGAGCAGTACTTC,CASSLAASGGGEQYF
TRBJ1-1,.,many,TRBV19,TGTGCCAGTAGCATAGTCCGGGACCCCAAAGCTTTCTTT,CASSIVRDPKAFF
TRBJ2-1,TRBD1,many,TRBV13,TGTGCCAGCAGCCAGGGACAGGCTGATGAGCAGTTCTTC,CASSQGQADEQFF
TRBJ1-1,TRBD1,many,TRBV10-2,TGCGCCAGCAGTGAGTTCGTTGTCGGGGCAGGGGGCAAAAACACTGAAGCTTTCTTT,CASSEFVVGAGGKNTEAFF
TRBJ1-5,.,many,TRBV4-3,TGCGCCAGCAGCCCCGGGTGGGGGAGCAATCAGCCCCAGCATTTT,CASSPGWGSNQPQHF
TRBJ1-2,.,many,TRBV7-2,TGTGCCAGCAGCCAAGGCACAGTCTATGGCTACACCTTC,CASSQGTVYGYTF
TRBJ2-1,.,many,TRBV2,TGTGCCAGCAGTGTGGGGGCCTACAATGAGCAGTTCTTC,CASSVGAYNEQFF
TRBJ1-6,.,many,TRBV21-1,TGTGCCAGCAGCATACGGGGCTCCTATAATTCACCCCTCCACTTT,CASSIRGSYNSPLHF
TRBJ2-7,.,many,TRBV6-1,TGTGCCAGCAGTGAAGACGGGCAGGGTAACTACGAGCAGTACTTC,CASSEDGQGNYEQYF
TRBJ2-5,TRBD1,many,TRBV7-9,TGTGCCAGCGCCAGAGGGACAGGGGGTTGGGAGACCCAGTACTTC,CASARGTGGWETQYF
TRBJ2-1,.,few,TRBV2,TGTGCCAGCAGTGAAAACTACGGTTCCTACAATGAGCAGTTCTTC,CASSENYGSYNEQFF
TRBJ2-1,TRBD2,many,TRBV19,TGTGCCAGTAGTAGCCATGGGTCTAGCGGGGAGGTGAGCAATGAGCAGTTCTTC,CASSSHGSSGEVSNEQFF
TRBJ1-6,TRBD1,many,TRBV2,TGTGCCAGCAGTGGGAGCAGGGGGAATTCACCCCTCCACTTT,CASSGSRGNSPLHF
TRBJ1-3,.,many,TRBV4-2,TGTGCCAGCAGCCAAGGTCGGGGTACGGAAAACACCATATATTTT,CASSQGRGTENTIYF